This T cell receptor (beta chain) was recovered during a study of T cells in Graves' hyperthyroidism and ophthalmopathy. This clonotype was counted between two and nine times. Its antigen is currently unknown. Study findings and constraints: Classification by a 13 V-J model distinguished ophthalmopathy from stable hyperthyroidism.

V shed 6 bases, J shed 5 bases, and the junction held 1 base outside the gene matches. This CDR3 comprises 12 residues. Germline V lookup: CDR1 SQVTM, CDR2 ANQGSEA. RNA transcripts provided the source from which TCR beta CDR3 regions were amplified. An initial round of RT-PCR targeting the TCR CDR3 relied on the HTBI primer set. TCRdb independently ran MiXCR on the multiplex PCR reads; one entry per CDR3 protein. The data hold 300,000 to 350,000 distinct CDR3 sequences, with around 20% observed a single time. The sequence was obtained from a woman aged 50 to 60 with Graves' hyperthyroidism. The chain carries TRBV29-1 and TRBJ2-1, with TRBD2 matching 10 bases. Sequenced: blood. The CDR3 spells CSVGLADNEQFF. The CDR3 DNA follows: TGCAGCGTCGGACTAGCGGACAATGAGCAGTTCTTC.